Below, one T cell receptor beta chain is given with its context. The data are from a study of T cell changes during pregnancy in multiple sclerosis. V gave up 3 bases and J gave up 0 bases, with 11 bases separating them. The CDR3 spans 16 residues. Germline V lookup: CDR1 SEHNR, CDR2 FQNEAQ (reference sequence). Generated by immunoSEQ multiplex PCR, the TCRdb table keeps only in-frame clones and is missing some. This sample yields about 46,000 clones, of which about 91% are seen a single time; roughly 9.1% belongs to the top ten. The material sequenced was CD8+ T cells from peripheral blood mononuclear cells, taken after pregnancy. This receptor was obtained from a female donor with multiple sclerosis, enrolled in a pregnancy study. J is TRBJ1-4 and V is TRBV7-9; D gene uncertain. Written as DNA, the CDR3 is TGTGCCAGCAGCTTCCCTGACTTTTCAACTAATGAAAAACTGTTTTTT. It translates to CASSFPDFSTNEKLFF.